This T cell receptor (beta chain) derives from a study of blood T cells in healthy people across ages. About the research overall: Per every two T cells, about one barcoded beta molecule was captured by template switching.

PCR was performed a second time for about 7 to 12 cycles using a sample-barcoded 5' primer and a J-beta primer mix. TCRdb redid the calling of the 5' RACE reads with MiXCR, one entry per CDR3 protein. Of over 1,300,000 distinct CDR3 sequences listed, 59% were seen once; the top ten hold 6.5% to 8.5%. The TCR was taken from a man aged 18 to 35 in good health. Sequenced sample: blood.

CDR3 sequence reads: CASSLAAGAGQPQHF. The CDR3 region has the DNA TGTGCCAGCAGTTTAGCGGCAGGGGCTGGGCAGCCCCAGCATTTT. The chain has TRBV28 and TRBJ1-5; tentative D call: TRBD1 (6 bases). Germline V lookup: CDR1 MDHEN, CDR2 SYDVKM. V lost 2 bases and J lost 7, with 15 bases in between. The CDR3 spans 15 residues. The entire variable domain, with the rest obtained from reference TRBV28 and TRBJ1-5, is as follows: DVKVTQSSRYLVKRTGEKVFLECVQDMDHENMFWYRQDPGLGLRLIYFSYDVKMKEKGDIPEGYSVSREKKERFSLILESASTNQTSMYLCASSLAAGAGQPQHFGDGTRLSIL.